Listed below are T cell receptor beta chains from one sample, sequenced in a study of blood T cell repertoires in COVID-19. Using immunoSEQ multiplex PCR, the repertoire was profiled, and TCRdb retains in-frame clones only, with some absent. The sample records roughly 150,000 clones, roughly 80% being singletons. The sequenced material came from peripheral blood. These receptors were obtained from a woman of 80 years or more with acute or convalescent COVID-19. Both conserved end residues are trimmed from each CDR3.

V gene	J gene	CDR3 protein
TRBV2	TRBJ2-2	ASSTRGTGELF
TRBV28	TRBJ1-3	ASKQSSGNTIY
TRBV5-1	TRBJ2-7	ASSFTGGINEQY
TRBV7-2	TRBJ2-7	ASSQRTGSTYEQY
TRBV27	TRBJ2-7	ATSSRGYEQY
TRBV11-2	TRBJ2-7	ASTPMLRQGKNEQY
TRBV5-4	TRBJ1-3	ASSPGGLGNTIY
TRBV5-5	TRBJ2-5	ASSLALAATQETQY
TRBV11-2	TRBJ2-3	ASSLGTASSTDTQY
TRBV30	TRBJ1-1	AWSRTGITEAF
TRBV6-5	TRBJ2-5	ASQLIPGTGQGQY
TRBV6-5	TRBJ1-5	ASSPTGDQPQH
TRBV5-4	TRBJ1-2	ASSRSQEGNYGYT
TRBV5-4	TRBJ2-2	ASSPQVGGTGELF
TRBV18	TRBJ2-2	ASSTPGQGNTGELF
TRBV27	TRBJ1-2	ASSGSGQGNYGYT
TRBV19	TRBJ2-4	ASSIDRVGAGAKNIQY
TRBV30	TRBJ1-6	AWSGFGSPLH
TRBV5-5	TRBJ1-1	ASSLGIGRTTEAF
TRBV6-5	TRBJ1-5	ASSYSTPGKPQH
TRBV3-1/TRBV3-2	TRBJ2-7	ASSQEGRVEYEQY
TRBV10-1	TRBJ2-1	ASSESNGRATGEQF
TRBV18	TRBJ1-1	ASSNLPDSGAF
TRBV2	TRBJ2-3	ASRDGLAEDTDTQY
TRBV7-9	TRBJ1-1	ASRLDGPGAAMNTEAF
TRBV30	TRBJ1-3	AWSVSMGPSSGNTIY
TRBV30	TRBJ2-7	AWSVWGVSPTYEQY
TRBV9	TRBJ2-7	ASSVGASASGSYEQY
TRBV5-1	TRBJ2-3	ASSLYNTDTQY